Each of the 9 T cell receptor beta chains below was sequenced from the same sample in a study of neurological immune-mediated disorders. TCRdb analysed the 5' RACE reads with MiXCR anew, one entry per CDR3 protein. The sample has about 28,000 distinct CDR3 sequences; just over 6.5% are singletons. Sequenced: PBMCs. The receptor set was obtained from a woman in her forties or fifties in good health.

This clonotype was found many times. The chain has TRBV5-1 and TRBJ2-5, with 11 bases identical to TRBD2. Trimming took 0 bases from V and 2 from J; bases not matched to a gene: 6. CDR3 length: 17 amino acids. Germline CDR1 SGHRS, CDR2 YFSETQ. The CDR3 region has the DNA TGCGCCAGCAGCTTGGCCCCGACTAGCGGGGCGCAAGAGACCCAGTACTTC. Its protein is CASSLAPTSGAQETQYF.

This clonotype was recorded many times. V is TRBV12-3 or TRBV12-4 and J is TRBJ2-7; 9 bases match TRBD1. CDR3 size: 14 residues. V lost 5 bases to trimming and J lost 6 bases; unmatched junction nucleotides: 8. CDR3 sequence: CASSPQGQGFEQYF. CDR3 in DNA: TGTGCCAGCAGTCCTCAAGGACAGGGGTTCGAGCAGTACTTC.

This clonotype was recorded at least ten times. The J gene is TRBJ1-4, the V gene TRBV20-1, with TRBD1 as a possible D gene (6 bases). V lost 7 bases and J 8 bases, leaving 14 bases between the germline ends. In germline, CDR1 is DFQATT, CDR2 SNEGSKA (reference sequence). The CDR3 is 12 residues long. As DNA, the CDR3 is TGCAGTGTTGGCAGGGGAGGCGAAAAACTGTTTTTT. Translation: CSVGRGGEKLFF.

This clonotype was observed many times. This chain connects TRBV5-1 to TRBJ2-5; 7 bases align to TRBD1. Germline lookup yields CDR1 SGHRS and CDR2 YFSETQ. Trimming took 4 bases from V and 3 from J; bases not matched to a gene: 6. The CDR3 sequence is 14 residues long. The CDR3 DNA reads TGCGCCAGCAGCAGGGACACAGGGGAAGAGACCCAGTACTTC. Translating gives CASSRDTGEETQYF.

This clonotype was seen ten or more times. This sequence joins TRBV5-1 and TRBJ2-1, with TRBD2 matching 10 bases. V gave up 5 bases and J gave up 8 bases; unmatched junction bases: 10. From germline, CDR1 is SGHRS and CDR2 YFSETQ. The CDR3 totals 15 residues. Here the CDR3 reads CASRGTAGGADEQFF. In DNA form, the CDR3 reads TGCGCCAGCAGGGGAACAGCGGGAGGGGCGGATGAGCAGTTCTTC.

This clonotype was detected ten times or more. The V gene is TRBV7-2, the J gene TRBJ2-7, with no clear D. CDR1 is SGHTA, CDR2 FQGNSA, per germline. The CDR3 sequence is 14 residues long. V was clipped by 5 bases and J by 2 bases, with 13 bases between them. The CDR3, as DNA: TGTGCCAGCAGCGCACCGACTCTCCCCTACGAGCAGTACTTC. It codes for CASSAPTLPYEQYF.

The genes are TRBV6-1 and TRBJ2-6; D remains unclear. There are 17 residues in the CDR3. The V and J ends lost 4 bases and 0 bases respectively, with 13 bases between them. Looked up from germline, CDR1 is MNHNS and CDR2 is SASEGT. The CDR3 nucleotides are TGTGCCAGCAGTGGGTACCTAGTGTTCTCTGGGGCCAACGTCCTGACTTTC. Its translation: CASSGYLVFSGANVLTF.

This clonotype was seen many times. The chain has TRBV6-5 and TRBJ2-7, with a possible D match to TRBD2 (5 bases). The CDR3 totals 15 residues. The germline V gene has CDR1 MNHEY and CDR2 SVGAGI. V gave up 2 bases and J gave up 7 bases, with 18 bases separating them. The DNA of the CDR3 is TGTGCCAGCAGTTACGGGGTCGCAACGGCGGGTGAGCAGTACTTC. Its translation: CASSYGVATAGEQYF.

This clonotype is medium-sized (0.01 to 0.1%) by share. The genes are TRBV3-1 and TRBJ2-1; 7 nucleotides align to TRBD2. With 0 bases clipped from V and 3 bases from J, the junction kept 2 bases outside the gene matches. The CDR3 is 15 amino acids. Germline assignment: CDR1 LGHDT and CDR2 YNNKEL (reference sequence). The CDR3 here is CASSQDTGGYNEQFF. The CDR3 bases are TGTGCCAGCAGCCAAGATACGGGGGGCTACAATGAGCAGTTCTTC.